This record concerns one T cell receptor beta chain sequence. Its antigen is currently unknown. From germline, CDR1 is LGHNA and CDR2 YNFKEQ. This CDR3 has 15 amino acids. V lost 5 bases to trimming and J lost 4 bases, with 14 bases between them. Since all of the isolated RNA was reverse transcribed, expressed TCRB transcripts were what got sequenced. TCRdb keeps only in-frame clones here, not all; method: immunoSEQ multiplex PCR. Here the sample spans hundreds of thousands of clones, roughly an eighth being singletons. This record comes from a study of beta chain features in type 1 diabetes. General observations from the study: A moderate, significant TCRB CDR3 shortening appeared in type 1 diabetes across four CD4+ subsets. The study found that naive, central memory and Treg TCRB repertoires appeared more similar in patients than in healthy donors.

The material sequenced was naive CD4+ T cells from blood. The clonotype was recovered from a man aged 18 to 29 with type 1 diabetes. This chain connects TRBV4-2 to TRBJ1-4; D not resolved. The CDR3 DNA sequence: TGTGCCAGCAGCGACGACCGGGCCAGTAATGAAAAACTGTTTTTT. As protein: CASSDDRASNEKLFF.